This TCR beta chain derives from a study of blood T cell repertoires in COVID-19. After removal of 0 bases from V and 2 bases from J, the junction contained 17 bases not matched to a gene. The CDR3 totals 20 residues. Produced via immunoSEQ multiplex PCR; TCRdb's table is partial and in-frame only. The sample has 130,000 to 150,000 clones; 85% to 90% are singletons. Sequences were obtained from peripheral blood. This sequence was found in a human donor in a cohort sampled during active COVID-19. The chain has TRBV23-1 and TRBJ2-7; 9 bases match TRBD2. TRBV23-1 is noted as an ORF with a role that remains uncertain. This CDR3 is CASSQSWSRGPSGVAYEQYF. The CDR3, as DNA: TGCGCCAGCAGTCAATCTTGGTCCCGAGGACCTAGCGGGGTGGCCTACGAGCAGTACTTC.